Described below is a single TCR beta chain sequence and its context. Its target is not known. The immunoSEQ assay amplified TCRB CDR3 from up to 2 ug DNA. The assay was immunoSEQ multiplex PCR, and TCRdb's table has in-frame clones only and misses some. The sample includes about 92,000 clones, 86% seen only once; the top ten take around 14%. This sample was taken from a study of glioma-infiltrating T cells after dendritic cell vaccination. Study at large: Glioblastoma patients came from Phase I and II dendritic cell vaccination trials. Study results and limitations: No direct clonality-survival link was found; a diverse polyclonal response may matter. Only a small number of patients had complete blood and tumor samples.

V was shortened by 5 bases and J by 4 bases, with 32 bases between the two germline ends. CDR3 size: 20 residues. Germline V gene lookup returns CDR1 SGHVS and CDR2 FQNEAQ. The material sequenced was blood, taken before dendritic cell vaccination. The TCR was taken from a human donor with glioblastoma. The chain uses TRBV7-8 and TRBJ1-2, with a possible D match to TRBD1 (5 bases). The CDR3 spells CASSKKRDAGVRYTFYGYTF. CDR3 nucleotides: TGTGCCAGCAGCAAAAAGCGGGATGCGGGGGTCAGGTACACGTTCTATGGCTACACCTTC.